Below are 27 T cell receptor beta chains sequenced from a single sample in a study of graft-versus-host responses after intestinal transplantation. The antigens of these receptors remain unknown. Sequencing used immunoSEQ multiplex PCR; TCRdb keeps in-frame clones, though not all of them. The data hold 95,000 to 110,000 clones, with approximately 93% observed a single time. Sequenced here: unstimulated CD8+ T cells sorted from spleen or lymph node cells, sampled before intestinal transplant. These receptors all stem from a human donor who received an intestinal transplant.

The CDR3 sequence: CASSMDGISGNTIYF. DNA of the CDR3: TGCGCCAGCAGCATGGATGGGATCTCTGGAAACACCATATATTTT. The rearrangement uses TRBV4-1 and TRBJ1-3; D is ambiguous. The V end lost 5 bases, the J end lost 0 bases, and 11 bases lay between the germline ends. This CDR3 region has 15 residues. CDR1 is MGHRA, CDR2 YSYEKL, per germline.

The chain combines TRBV28 with TRBJ2-2, with D uncertain. The CDR3 is made up of 13 amino acids. V lost 7 bases, J lost 4 bases, and 10 bases lay in between. The V gene's germline CDR1 is MDHEN and CDR2 SYDVKM. The CDR3 bases are TGTGCCAGCACTCCCACTACCACCGGGGAGCTGTTTTTT. It yields the protein CASTPTTTGELFF.

V is TRBV6-1 and J is TRBJ1-6; D might be TRBD1 (6 bases). V gave up 4 bases and J gave up 8 bases, with 15 bases separating them. Germline values: CDR1 MNHNS, CDR2 SASEGT. CDR3 size: 15 residues. The CDR3 loop reads CASSVSSGDDSPLHF. The DNA of the CDR3 is TGTGCCAGCAGTGTCTCTTCAGGGGACGATTCACCCCTCCACTTT.

The chain uses TRBV6-4 and TRBJ2-1, with D possibly being TRBD2 (6 bases). The CDR3 loop spans 15 amino acids. Germline-derived CDR1 and CDR2 are MRHNA and SNTAGT. V was shortened by 0 bases and J by 7 bases, with 13 bases between the two germline ends. CDR3 DNA sequence: TGTGCCAGCAGTGACTCGAGGACTAACAGTAATGAGCAGTTCTTC. This translates into CASSDSRTNSNEQFF.

This sequence joins TRBV6-1 and TRBJ2-7, with unresolved D. The V end lost 6 bases, the J end lost 7 bases, and 19 bases lay between the germline ends. Germline V gene data show CDR1 as MNHNS and CDR2 as SASEGT. The CDR3 covers 14 residues. CDR3 sequence reads: CASRESASTWEQYF. DNA for the CDR3: TGTGCCAGCAGGGAATCGGCCAGTACATGGGAGCAGTACTTC.

J is TRBJ2-2 and V is TRBV29-1; 10 positions agree with TRBD2. V trimming: 5 bases; J trimming: 5 bases; junction bases outside the gene matches: 2. This CDR3 region has 13 residues. CDR1 is SQVTM, CDR2 ANQGSEA, per germline. CDR3 DNA sequence: TGCAGCGTTCTAGCGGGGGATACCGGGGAGCTGTTTTTT. It translates to CSVLAGDTGELFF.

This clone showed up just once. The CDR3 sequence is CASSQAPGLAYEQYF. The DNA for the CDR3 is TGTGCCAGCAGCCAAGCCCCGGGACTAGCGTACGAGCAGTACTTC. V is TRBV14 and J is TRBJ2-7; the match to TRBD2 covers 10 bases. The junction had 4 bases not matched to a gene; V was cut back by 1 base and J by 4 bases. The CDR3 contains 15 residues. Germline values: CDR1 SGHDN, CDR2 FVKESK.

This clone was seen a single time. The CDR3: CASSGRPLLAGGQYEQYF. The CDR3 DNA follows: TGTGCCAGCAGCGGACGGCCGCTACTAGCGGGGGGGCAGTACGAGCAGTACTTC. The V and J genes are TRBV7-9 and TRBJ2-7; 13 nucleotides line up with TRBD2. This CDR3 region has 18 residues. Germline CDR1 reads SEHNR; CDR2 reads FQNEAQ (reference sequence). The ends lost 5 bases at V and 4 bases at J; junction bases unmatched: 14.

V gene TRBV7-9 combines with J gene TRBJ2-5; 7 nucleotides match TRBD1. The CDR3 is made up of 14 amino acids. V shed 5 bases and J 1 base; nucleotides not matched to a gene: 4. Germline values: CDR1 SEHNR, CDR2 FQNEAQ (reference sequence). DNA for the CDR3: TGTGCCAGCAGCCCCGACAGGGCCCAAGAGACCCAGTACTTC. It encodes CASSPDRAQETQYF.

This chain joins TRBV2 and TRBJ1-1; TRBD1 might be the D (6 bases). The V end lost 2 bases, the J end lost 2 bases, and 9 bases lay between the germline ends. CDR1 is SNHLY and CDR2 is FYNNEI in the germline V gene. CDR3 length: 14 residues. The CDR3 here is CASSERGANTEAFF. The CDR3 DNA reads TGTGCCAGCAGTGAACGGGGGGCCAACACTGAAGCTTTCTTT.

The V gene is TRBV9, the J gene TRBJ2-5; 12 bases agree with TRBD2. The better agreement between TRBJ2-7 and the DNA end casts doubt on the J call. CDR1 is SGDLS and CDR2 is YYNGEE in the germline V gene. This CDR3 region has 15 residues. The CDR3 DNA reads TGTGCCAGCAGCGTACCGGGACTAGCGGGCCACGAGCAGTACTTC. It codes for CASSVPGLAGHEQYF.

The chain couples TRBV19 to TRBJ1-4, with 7 positions matching TRBD1. The germline V gene has CDR1 LNHDA and CDR2 SQIVND (reference sequence). V lost 2 bases, J lost 6 bases, and 3 bases stayed unmatched. CDR3 size: 14 residues. CDR3 nucleotide sequence: TGTGCCAGTAGTATATTCACAGGGGATGAAAAACTGTTTTTT. Protein: CASSIFTGDEKLFF.

The CDR3 loop reads CASSFQGMAFF. The CDR3 DNA is TGTGCCAGCAGCTTCCAGGGTATGGCTTTCTTT. V usage is TRBV7-9 and J usage is TRBJ1-1, with D maybe TRBD1 (5 bases). V was trimmed by 3 bases and J by 11 bases, leaving 10 bases between them. CDR3 length: 11 amino acids. The germline V gene has CDR1 SEHNR and CDR2 FQNEAQ (reference sequence). The variable domain in full, completed from reference TRBV7-9 and TRBJ1-1, reads DTGVSQNPRHKITKRGQNVTFRCDPISEHNRLYWYRQTLGQGPEFLTYFQNEAQLEKSRLLSDRFSAERPKGSFSTLEIQRTEQGDSAMYLCASSFQGMAFFGQGTRLTVV.

V gene TRBV29-1 combines with J gene TRBJ1-3, with D tentatively TRBD1 (5 bases). Germline CDR1 is SQVTM and CDR2 is ANQGSEA. This CDR3 is 14 amino acids long. V was cut by 0 bases and J by 2 bases, with 8 bases left in between. CDR3 in DNA: TGCAGCGTTGAAGAGGGGGTAGCTGGAAACACCATATATTTT. Amino acids: CSVEEGVAGNTIYF.

The CDR3 DNA reads TGTGCCAGCAGCGTCAGGGATACCAACATCAACAATGAGCAGTTCTTC. It translates to CASSVRDTNINNEQFF. This sequence joins TRBV5-5 and TRBJ2-1; D is possibly TRBD1 (5 bases). CDR1 SGHKS and CDR2 YYEKEE come from the germline V gene (reference sequence). V was trimmed by 4 bases and J by 5 bases, leaving 19 bases between them. The CDR3 spans 16 residues.

The chain recombines TRBV7-7 with TRBJ2-5, with 9 bases lining up with TRBD2. This CDR3 region has 16 residues. Unmatched junction bases numbered 8, after V lost 5 bases and J lost 1 base. Germline V gives CDR1 SSHAT, CDR2 FNYEAQ (reference sequence). In nucleotides, the CDR3 is TGTGCCAGCAGCCCCGGGAGCGGGGGGCCCCAAGAGACCCAGTACTTC. Translation gives CASSPGSGGPQETQYF.

The V gene is TRBV27, the J gene TRBJ1-5, with D hard to call. The CDR3 consists of 14 residues. Germline CDR1 is MNHEY and CDR2 is SMNVEV (reference sequence). Trimming stripped 3 bases from V and 6 bases from J, with 12 bases between. CDR3 residues: CASSFLGVSQPQHF. Here the CDR3 DNA reads TGTGCCAGCAGTTTCTTGGGAGTGAGTCAGCCCCAGCATTTT.

The chain employs TRBV2 and TRBJ1-1; TRBD1 matches 7 bases. The CDR3 totals 12 residues. The germline CDR1 and CDR2 sequences are SNHLY and FYNNEI. The ends lost 8 bases at V and 5 bases at J; junction bases unmatched: 5. CDR3 bases: TGTGCCAGCCCAGGGGGGGAGACTGAAGCTTTCTTT. Translating gives CASPGGETEAFF.

V and J are TRBV6-1 and TRBJ1-2; D is possibly TRBD1 (6 bases). V shed 6 bases and J shed 3 bases, with 17 bases lying between them. In germline, CDR1 is MNHNS, CDR2 SASEGT. This CDR3 contains 15 residues. Written as DNA, the CDR3 is TGTGCCAGCAGCACATACAGGGCCCCGGACTATGGCTACACCTTC. Amino acids: CASSTYRAPDYGYTF.

The rearrangement joins TRBV13 to TRBJ2-7, with D possibly matching TRBD1 (6 bases). V gave up 5 bases and J gave up 7 bases, with 18 bases separating them. This CDR3 contains 14 residues. CDR1 is PRHDT and CDR2 is FYEKMQ in the germline V gene (reference sequence). Written as DNA, the CDR3 is TGTGCCAGCAGCATCCGGGACAACCTAATAGAGCAGTACTTC. Translated, it gives CASSIRDNLIEQYF.

J is TRBJ1-1 and V is TRBV6-5; D remains unclear. The CDR3 extends over 13 amino acids. Deletions cut 4 bases from V and 4 bases from J, with 10 bases between. Per germline, CDR1 MNHEY and CDR2 SVGAGI. Here the CDR3 reads CASSFDWATEAFF. CDR3 DNA sequence: TGTGCCAGCAGTTTCGACTGGGCCACTGAAGCTTTCTTT.

The rearrangement uses TRBV30 and TRBJ2-4; D not certain. The germline V and J ends were trimmed by 2 bases and 8 bases, with 13 bases remaining between them. From germline, CDR1 is GTSNPN and CDR2 SVGIG (reference sequence). The CDR3 is 13 amino acids. In nucleotides, the CDR3 is TGTGCCTGGAGTACCTTATCTCTGGACATTCAGTACTTC. It yields the protein CAWSTLSLDIQYF.

V and J are TRBV7-8 and TRBJ2-7; D gene ambiguous. The CDR3 sequence is 13 residues long. V lost 5 bases and J 5 bases, leaving 13 bases between the germline ends. The V gene's germline CDR1 is SGHVS and CDR2 FQNEAQ. Here the CDR3 reads CASSRGSSDEQYF. In nucleotides, the CDR3 is TGTGCCAGCAGCCGAGGATCATCGGACGAGCAGTACTTC.

V and J are TRBV5-6 and TRBJ2-5; 9 bases fit TRBD1. J was trimmed by 5 bases and V by 3 bases; bases with no gene match: 11. The CDR3 sequence is 16 residues long. Germline CDR1 is SGHDT and CDR2 is YYEEEE. The chain's CDR3 is CASSSDVGQGRETQYF. CDR3 sequence (DNA): TGTGCCAGCAGCTCGGACGTTGGACAGGGGAGGGAGACCCAGTACTTC.

The chain is built from TRBV7-9 and TRBJ1-1, with D unresolved. Germline CDR1 is SEHNR and CDR2 is FQNEAQ (reference sequence). The CDR3 has 15 residues. With 3 bases removed from V and 6 bases from J, the gap between germline ends came to 17 bases. The CDR3 region is CASSFPQDGVPEAFF. CDR3 sequence (DNA): TGTGCCAGCAGCTTCCCCCAGGACGGGGTTCCTGAAGCTTTCTTT.

The V gene is TRBV7-9, the J gene TRBJ1-4; D gene ambiguous. The germline CDR1 and CDR2 sequences are SEHNR and FQNEAQ (reference sequence). This CDR3 contains 16 residues. With 2 bases removed from V and 5 bases from J, the gap between germline ends came to 15 bases. The CDR3 bases are TGTGCCAGCAGCTTATTTAATCCGGCGCGAAATGAAAAACTGTTTTTT. Translating gives CASSLFNPARNEKLFF.

The chain carries TRBV18 and TRBJ1-1, with D unclear. The CDR3 has 14 residues. Germline-derived CDR1 and CDR2 are KGHSH and LQKENI. V was shortened by 2 bases and J by 2 bases, with 9 bases between the two germline ends. Here the CDR3 DNA reads TGTGCCAGCTCACCATCGGTCGGTAACACTGAAGCTTTCTTT. It encodes CASSPSVGNTEAFF.